This record looks at one T cell receptor beta chain sequence and its context. What antigen it recognizes has not been identified. No clone much larger than this one lies a single base away; base qualities are absent. The immunoSEQ Assay, a bias-controlled multiplex PCR, was used to amplify TCRbeta CDR3 regions from genomic DNA. Regarding the original processing steps: The number of nucleated cells in each sample was estimated from the amplification of reference gene primers within the assay. To quantify the absolute abundance of each unique TCRbeta CDR3 rearrangement, sequence reads were collapsed and filtered. For each sample, productive Simpson clonality was calculated as the square root of Simpson's diversity index across productive rearrangements. TCRdb stores this immuneACCESS table with in-frame sequences only. Part of the clones is absent; in the studies checked, under half of the shortfall reflects unresolved V genes, and no reason is known for the rest. V, J and clone size derive from that table, while D and trimming were established from the DNA sequence. The sample has a few hundred thousand clones on record, nearly 90% of them singletons. About 3% of the sample is in the top ten clones.

This entry comes from a study of blood T cell repertoires in COVID-19 (dated by TCRdb to about 2020). A note on the overall study: Samples covering the acute and convalescent phases of COVID-19 were provided by collaborators in the United States, Italy and Spain. The material from the prospective study consisted of cDNA or gDNA derived from T cells, B-cell-depleted T cells, or PBMCs. Subjects who had been exposed to COVID-19, were actively infected with it, or had recovered from it provided the deeply sampled blood TCRbeta repertoires that made up the dataset. The repertoires were made available in a free public database intended to serve as a resource for research on the immune response to SARS-CoV-2. The samples were drawn from two sources: the first 160 participants of the ongoing ImmuneRACE study, and about 1,300 subjects contributed by 6 global collaborators. Nearly every sample came with metadata listing a de-identified subject ID, COVID-19 status, age in years and sex. HLA class I and class II types, where available, came from metadata supplied by the sample provider rather than from assay-based typing.

Overall study results and their limits: Clinical and demographic metadata were provided uncurated, with the amount varying by source and participant.

Collaborating institutions collected whole blood in K2EDTA tubes following their own protocols. For TCRbeta analysis, collaborators shipped samples as frozen whole blood, isolated PBMCs, or DNA extracted from either of those sample types. This receptor was taken from a man aged 18 to 30 with active or convalescent COVID-19. The specimen was peripheral blood.

The nucleotide sequence is TGTGCCAGCAGCGGACAGGGAGGGCAGGGCTACACCTTC. This gives the protein CASSGQGGQGYTF. Recombination joined TRBV7-9 with TRBJ1-2; 8 bases in the middle match TRBD1. Sequences SEHNR (CDR1) and FQNEAQ (CDR2) are obtained from the germline V gene (reference sequence). Trimming takes 5 bases off V and 8 bases off J; junction bases not matched to a gene: 7. Reading from cysteine to phenylalanine, the CDR3 counts 13 amino acids. Only the CDR3 DNA stays, 39 bases, in frame from base 1. Outside the CDR3, residues come from the reference TRBV7-9 and TRBJ1-2 proteins, so the full variable domain is: DTGVSQNPRHKITKRGQNVTFRCDPISEHNRLYWYRQTLGQGPEFLTYFQNEAQLEKSRLLSDRFSAERPKGSFSTLEIQRTEQGDSAMYLCASSGQGGQGYTFGSGTRLTVV.